This note documents a single T cell receptor beta chain sequence. Its cognate antigen is unknown. This sample stems from a study of cytomegalovirus exposure and HLA in healthy donors. Primers for the PCR totalled 60 Vbeta and 13 Jbeta. TCRdb's table, derived via immunoSEQ multiplex PCR, lists solely in-frame clones and lacks some. Here the sample spans some 170,000 clones, about 80% being singletons. Findings and caveats of the study: The sole available immune exposure information was CMV serostatus. Previously analyzed data showed that most TCR beta V segments were productive at a frequency of about 87% or about 30%.

This CDR3 contains 11 residues. V was pared by 7 bases and J by 4 bases, with 7 bases between. Per germline, CDR1 MNHNS and CDR2 SASEGT. Sequences were obtained from PBMCs. This TCR was sampled from a young man in good health and CMV-seropositive. V and J are TRBV6-1 and TRBJ1-2, with TRBD1 as a possible D gene (6 bases). This CDR3 reads CASMGAYGYTF. The CDR3 DNA sequence: TGTGCCAGCATGGGGGCCTATGGCTACACCTTC.